A selection of T cell receptor beta chains follows, all from one sample in a study of blood T cells in healthy people across ages. MiXCR, applied by TCRdb to the 5' RACE reads, yields one record per CDR3 protein. The sample holds approximately 770,000 distinct CDR3 sequences; 55% to 70% are singletons and the top ten take roughly 22%. Sequencing input: blood. Source of these receptors: a man aged 30-40 years in good health. The CDR3 runs from the conserved cysteine through the conserved F or W. D genes are given only for firm matches. A row's size may be missing; if present it is once, few, many or a size class.

NA,once,TRBV10-3,TRBJ2-1,CAISGEPNGQFF,TGTGCCATCAGTGGTGAGCCCAATGGGCAGTTCTTC
NA,NA,TRBV4-3,TRBJ2-3,CASSQDLGQGITDTQYF,TGCGCCAGCAGCCAAGATCTCGGCCAGGGGATCACAGATACGCAGTATTTT
TRBD1,few,TRBV5-1,TRBJ2-7,CASSLAGTASYEQYF,TGCGCCAGCAGCTTGGCCGGGACAGCCTCCTACGAGCAGTACTTC
NA,NA,TRBV18,TRBJ2-4,CASSPRRRREGAPSSQYF,TGTGCCAGCTCACCACGAAGGAGAAGGGAAGGGGCCCCCAGCTCGCAGTACTTC
NA,NA,TRBV18,TRBJ2-3,CASSPENSREQYF,TGTGCCAGCTCACCCGAAAATTCCAGGGAGCAGTATTTT
TRBD2,NA,TRBV24-1,TRBJ2-3,CATSDNGLAGGDTQYF,TGTGCCACCAGTGATAATGGACTAGCGGGAGGAGATACGCAGTATTTT
NA,few,TRBV28,TRBJ1-4,CASRVGGRNEKLFF,TGTGCCAGCAGGGTTGGGGGGCGGAATGAAAAACTGTTTTTT
TRBD2,NA,TRBV20-1,TRBJ2-5,CSATPGLADYQETQYF,TGCAGTGCTACCCCCGGACTAGCGGATTACCAAGAGACCCAGTACTTC
TRBD2,NA,TRBV4-3,TRBJ2-3,CASSQSGGREHATQYF,TGCGCCAGCAGCCAGTCGGGAGGTCGTGAACATGCAACGCAGTATTTT
NA,NA,TRBV27,TRBJ2-7,CASRTAFEQYF,TGTGCCAGCAGGACAGCTTTCGAGCAGTACTTC
TRBD2,NA,TRBV10-2,TRBJ2-1,CASSVGGRKYNEQFF,TGCGCCAGCAGTGTAGGCGGGAGAAAATACAATGAGCAGTTCTTC
TRBD1,NA,TRBV12-3/TRBV12-4,TRBJ2-7,CASSSTGTYEQYF,TGTGCCAGCAGTTCGACAGGGACCTACGAGCAGTACTTC
NA,NA,TRBV10-3,TRBJ2-1,CAISEGAHNEQFF,TGTGCCATCAGTGAGGGGGCGCACAATGAGCAGTTCTTC
NA,many,TRBV12-3/TRBV12-4,TRBJ2-6,CASRPRRSLAWWANVLTF,TGTGCCAGCAGGCCGAGGCGTAGCCTCGCCTGGTGGGCCAACGTCCTGACTTTC
TRBD1,few,TRBV7-2,TRBJ2-5,CASSLRQGVQETQYF,TGTGCCAGCAGCTTGAGGCAGGGGGTTCAAGAGACCCAGTACTTC
NA,NA,TRBV7-9,TRBJ1-6,CASSLMGQPNSPLHF,TGTGCCAGCAGCTTAATGGGACAACCTAATTCACCCCTCCACTTT
NA,once,TRBV5-8,TRBJ2-3,CASSRTRWGTDTQYF,TGTGCCAGCAGCCGGACCCGGTGGGGTACAGATACGCAGTATTTT
NA,few,TRBV19,TRBJ2-7,CASSIRNPLTYEQYF,TGTGCCAGTAGTATACGGAACCCTCTAACCTACGAGCAGTACTTC
TRBD1,NA,TRBV18,TRBJ2-7,CACASGTEYEQYF,TGTGCCTGCGCATCCGGGACAGAGTACGAGCAGTACTTC
TRBD1,NA,TRBV5-1,TRBJ1-1,CASSTGQVYTEAFF,TGCGCCAGCAGCACAGGACAGGTTTACACTGAAGCTTTCTTT
TRBD2,few,TRBV7-2,TRBJ2-1,CASSFRLGTSGISEQFF,TGTGCCAGCAGCTTTAGGTTAGGGACTAGCGGGATTAGTGAGCAGTTCTTC
NA,NA,TRBV3-1,TRBJ2-1,CASSAWTRDEQFF,TGTGCCAGCTCCGCTTGGACCCGCGATGAGCAGTTCTTC
NA,NA,TRBV6-2/TRBV6-3,TRBJ1-1,CASSYIAGVRTEAFF,TGTGCCAGCAGTTACATTGCGGGGGTAAGGACTGAAGCTTTCTTT
NA,NA,TRBV29-1,TRBJ2-6,CSAQRSGANVLTF,TGCAGCGCCCAACGGTCTGGGGCCAACGTCCTGACTTTC
TRBD2,NA,TRBV5-1,TRBJ2-2,CASGYGLAVTGELFF,TGCGCCAGCGGATATGGACTAGCGGTGACCGGGGAGCTGTTTTTT